This TCR beta chain came from a study of OX40 agonist ivuxolimab in advanced cancers. Overall study context: Patients treated during dose escalation were battling hepatocellular carcinoma, melanoma, renal cell or head and neck cancer.

The repertoire was sequenced with immunoSEQ multiplex PCR; TCRdb's copy has only in-frame clones and lacks some. This sample yields about 43,000 clones, of which about nine tenths are seen a single time; about 19% belongs to the top ten. Details on this clone: The target antigen is unknown.

The CDR3 is 9 residues long. CDR1 is LNHDA and CDR2 is SQIVND in the germline V gene (reference sequence). V lost 7 bases, J lost 8 bases, and 3 bases lay in between. The study, taken as a whole, reports: CD4+ and CD8+ T cells in blood underwent clonal expansion by week 6 at 0.1 to 3.0 mg/kg.

This sample comprised CD4+ or CD8+ T cells sorted from blood, obtained in a trial of the OX40 agonist ivuxolimab. The chain joins TRBV19 to TRBJ2-1; D unclear. This clonotype originated in an adult with an advanced solid tumor such as melanoma, head and neck, liver or kidney cancer. The CDR3 protein is CASIYEQFF. In DNA form, the CDR3 reads TGTGCCAGTATCTATGAGCAGTTCTTC.